A single sample is the source of the 20 T cell receptor beta chains below, sequenced in a study of T-cell reconstitution after alpha-beta-depleted transplantation in children (dated by TCRdb to the mid-2010s). To prepare the library, PCR was applied. Sequencing was performed on an Illumina HiSeq 2500. Molecular barcoding was employed in the preparation of TCR libraries, with unique molecular identifiers being used to normalize TCRbeta repertoire quantification. In TCRdb, the public reads were trimmed at Q25 with fastp and aligned with MiXCR, with productive beta chains retained. Rows merge per CDR3 protein into single entries with the most common DNA and genes. This sample comprises some 490,000 distinct CDR3 sequences, 12% of them detected only once. The top ten hold about 6% of the sample. The starting material was PBMCs from the stem cell graft donor, obtained from the stem cell graft. The receptors were gathered from a human donor who donated a stem cell graft to a child with combined immunodeficiency.

The chain links TRBV30 to TRBJ2-5; 9 positions agree with TRBD2. The V gene's germline CDR1 is GTSNPN and CDR2 SVGIG (reference sequence). The CDR3 runs to 13 residues. V trimming: 7 bases; J trimming: 4 bases; junction bases outside the gene matches: 7. The CDR3 sequence is CAYIPAGGETQYF. DNA of the CDR3: TGTGCCTATATTCCAGCGGGAGGAGAGACCCAGTACTTC.

V and J are TRBV27 and TRBJ2-1; D uncertain. V gave up 8 bases and J gave up 8 bases, with 19 bases separating them. This CDR3 has 14 amino acids. Germline-derived CDR1 and CDR2 are MNHEY and SMNVEV (reference sequence). The CDR3 DNA sequence: TGTGCCAGCCGTGCCTTGGATGCGACCGATGAGCAGTTCTTC. This gives the protein CASRALDATDEQFF.

This clonotype appeared a few times. The chain couples TRBV4-2 to TRBJ2-3, with 9 bases fitting TRBD2. Germline-derived CDR1 and CDR2 are LGHNA and YNFKEQ. The CDR3 is made up of 16 amino acids. The junction had 7 bases not matched to a gene; V was cut back by 1 base and J by 5 bases. The CDR3 sequence: CASSQGFSGSEDTQYF. The DNA of the CDR3 is TGTGCCAGCAGCCAAGGGTTTAGCGGGAGTGAAGATACGCAGTATTTT.

The chain joins TRBV7-7 to TRBJ2-5; 12 bases match TRBD2. This CDR3 spans 17 amino acids. Germline V gene data show CDR1 as SSHAT and CDR2 as FNYEAQ (reference sequence). The V gene end was trimmed by 0 bases and the J gene end by 4 bases; junction bases not matched to a gene: 6. DNA for the CDR3: TGTGCCAGCAGCTTAGCCGCTAGCGGGAGGGCCACAGAGACCCAGTACTTC. Protein sequence: CASSLAASGRATETQYF.

There are a few counts of this clonotype. V gene TRBV6-2 or TRBV6-3 combines with J gene TRBJ1-2; 9 bases map to TRBD1. Germline V gene sequence: CDR1 MNHEY, CDR2 SVGEGT. V lost 2 bases, J lost 0 bases, and 4 bases stayed unmatched. The CDR3 consists of 16 residues. CDR3 DNA sequence: TGTGCCAGCAGTTACCGCCGGGACAGGGCTAACTATGGCTACACCTTC. It codes for CASSYRRDRANYGYTF.

The chain combines TRBV30 with TRBJ1-5, with D uncertain. This CDR3 has 13 amino acids. The V end lost 0 bases, the J end lost 5 bases, and 8 bases lay between the germline ends. Germline V gene sequence: CDR1 GTSNPN, CDR2 SVGIG (reference sequence). The CDR3 bases are TGTGCCTGGAGTGTATTAGTCGATCAGCCCCAGCATTTT. Translation gives CAWSVLVDQPQHF.

J is TRBJ2-5 and V is TRBV27; no clear D gene. CDR3 length: 14 residues. Trimming removed 1 base at V and 2 bases at J, with 8 bases between. CDR1 and CDR2 (germline): MNHEY, SMNVEV (reference sequence). CDR3 amino acids: CASSLYGNQETQYF. CDR3 nucleotides: TGTGCCAGCAGTTTATATGGGAATCAAGAGACCCAGTACTTC.

This clonotype was detected many times. The rearrangement joins TRBV12-3 or TRBV12-4 to TRBJ2-3; tentative D call: TRBD2 (6 bases). This CDR3 spans 12 amino acids. Deletions cut 6 bases from V and 14 bases from J, with 18 bases between. The CDR3 sequence: CASSPTSPRLYF. CDR3 nucleotides: TGTGCCAGCAGCCCCACTAGCCCACGGCTGTATTTT.

This clonotype was seen a few times. V is TRBV10-3 and J is TRBJ2-1; TRBD1 might be the D (5 bases). Between the trimmed V and J ends, which lost 0 bases and 0 bases, there was a span of 9 bases. Looked up from germline, CDR1 is ENHRY and CDR2 is SYGVKD. CDR3 length: 16 residues. The CDR3 DNA reads TGTGCCATCAGTGAGTCCACAGGCCTCTCCTACAATGAGCAGTTCTTC. Residues: CAISESTGLSYNEQFF.

This clonotype was counted only a few times. This sequence joins TRBV11-2 and TRBJ2-3; maybe TRBD2 (5 bases). From germline, CDR1 is SGHAT and CDR2 FQNNGV. This CDR3 is 11 amino acids long. V lost 6 bases and J lost 9, with 10 bases in between. The CDR3 here is CASRGGLTQYF. CDR3 nucleotide sequence: TGTGCCAGCAGAGGCGGGTTAACGCAGTATTTT. The full variable domain, rest sourced from reference TRBV11-2 and TRBJ2-3, is EAGVAQSPRYKIIEKRQSVAFWCNPISGHATLYWYQQILGQGPKLLIQFQNNGVVDDSQLPKDRFSAERLKGVDSTLKIQPAKLEDSAVYLCASRGGLTQYFGPGTRLTVL.

This clonotype was counted at least ten times. The V gene is TRBV7-9, the J gene TRBJ1-1; D not resolved. V was pared by 0 bases and J by 0 bases, with 8 bases between. This CDR3 comprises 15 residues. Germline CDR1 and CDR2: SEHNR and FQNEAQ (reference sequence). The CDR3 nucleotides are TGTGCCAGCAGCTTAGCGACGAGGGTGAACACTGAAGCTTTCTTT. This encodes CASSLATRVNTEAFF.

This chain connects TRBV11-2 to TRBJ2-1; D uncertain. The CDR3 is 14 amino acids. Germline assignment: CDR1 SGHAT and CDR2 FQNNGV. V was cut by 1 base and J by 6 bases, with 10 bases left in between. The CDR3 DNA reads TGTGCCAGCAGCTTAGTAGAGAGAGGCAATGAGCAGTTCTTC. It specifies CASSLVERGNEQFF.

This rearrangement joins TRBV12-3 or TRBV12-4 to TRBJ2-6; 8 nucleotides agree with TRBD1. The V and J ends lost 8 bases and 0 bases, in that order; junction bases with no gene match: 9. The CDR3 contains 17 residues. The CDR3 protein is CASGDGQGVSGANVLTF. CDR3 nucleotide sequence: TGTGCCAGCGGGGACGGACAGGGTGTCTCTGGGGCCAACGTCCTGACTTTC.

V gene TRBV5-1 combines with J gene TRBJ1-4; D remains unclear. CDR1 and CDR2 (germline): SGHRS, YFSETQ. The CDR3 has 15 amino acids. V was pared by 6 bases and J by 5 bases, with 17 bases between. DNA for the CDR3: TGCGCCAGCACCCCTTTGGGAGGTCGGAATGAAAAACTGTTTTTT. Translating it yields CASTPLGGRNEKLFF.

There are a few counts of this clonotype. The chain combines TRBV20-1 with TRBJ2-5; D gene uncertain. CDR1 DFQATT and CDR2 SNEGSKA come from the germline V gene (reference sequence). V was clipped by 0 bases and J by 5 bases, with 13 bases between them. This CDR3 comprises 14 residues. In DNA form, the CDR3 reads TGCAGTGCTAGAGATCTTTCTAGGAAGGAGACCCAGTACTTC. Amino acid sequence: CSARDLSRKETQYF.

The chain is built from TRBV4-3 and TRBJ2-1, with D maybe TRBD2 (7 bases). The CDR3 runs to 16 residues. Deletions cut 4 bases from V and 4 bases from J, with 17 bases between. In germline, CDR1 is LGHNA, CDR2 YSLEER. CDR3 sequence (DNA): TGCGCCAGCAGCCCCCGGACACAGGGAGGGTACAATGAGCAGTTCTTC. This translates into CASSPRTQGGYNEQFF.

This clonotype was seen many times. The chain is built from TRBV28 and TRBJ2-1; D might be TRBD2 (7 bases). Germline CDR1 MDHEN, CDR2 SYDVKM. This CDR3 region has 14 residues. V was pared by 7 bases and J by 8 bases, with 18 bases between. The CDR3 region is CASMGGGPRDEQFF. CDR3 in DNA: TGTGCCAGCATGGGGGGGGGCCCGAGGGATGAGCAGTTCTTC.

A word on this clonotype: A much larger clonotype is one base distant, so this may be a read error. This chain uses TRBV6-2 or TRBV6-3 with TRBJ1-5, with D uncertain. The CDR3 extends over 13 amino acids. Germline lookup yields CDR1 MNHEY and CDR2 SVGEGT. V lost 7 bases and J 4 bases, leaving 11 bases between the germline ends. CDR3: CASTLGVNQPQHF. CDR3 coding DNA: TGTGCCAGCACCCTTGGGGTGAATCAGCCCCAGCATTTT.

There are many counts of this clonotype. The chain links TRBV7-2 to TRBJ2-3; D may correspond to TRBD1 or TRBD2 (5 bases each). V was clipped by 10 bases and J by 0 bases, with 17 bases between them. Germline assignment: CDR1 SGHTA and CDR2 FQGNSA. The CDR3 extends over 15 amino acids. The CDR3 is CATTPGPLSTDTQYF. DNA of the CDR3: TGTGCCACAACACCGGGACCCCTGAGCACAGATACGCAGTATTTT.

This clonotype has ten or more counts. V is TRBV5-5 and J is TRBJ2-3; maybe TRBD1 (5 bases). CDR1 is SGHKS, CDR2 YYEKEE, per germline (reference sequence). V was pared by 2 bases and J by 2 bases, with 9 bases between. The CDR3 consists of 14 residues. The chain's CDR3 is CASSFLRVTDTQYF. Written as DNA, the CDR3 is TGTGCCAGCAGCTTCCTCAGGGTCACAGATACGCAGTATTTT.